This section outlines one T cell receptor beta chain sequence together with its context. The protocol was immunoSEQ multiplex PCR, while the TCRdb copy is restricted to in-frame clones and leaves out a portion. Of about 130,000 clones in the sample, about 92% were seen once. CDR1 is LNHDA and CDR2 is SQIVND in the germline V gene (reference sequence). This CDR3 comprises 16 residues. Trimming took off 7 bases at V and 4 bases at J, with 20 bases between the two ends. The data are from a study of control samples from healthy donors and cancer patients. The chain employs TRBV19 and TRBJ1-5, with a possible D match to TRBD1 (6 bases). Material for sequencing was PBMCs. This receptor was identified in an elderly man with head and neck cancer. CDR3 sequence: CASTSKGGLGNQPQHF. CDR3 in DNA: TGTGCCAGTACCTCAAAGGGGGGGCTTGGGAATCAGCCCCAGCATTTT.